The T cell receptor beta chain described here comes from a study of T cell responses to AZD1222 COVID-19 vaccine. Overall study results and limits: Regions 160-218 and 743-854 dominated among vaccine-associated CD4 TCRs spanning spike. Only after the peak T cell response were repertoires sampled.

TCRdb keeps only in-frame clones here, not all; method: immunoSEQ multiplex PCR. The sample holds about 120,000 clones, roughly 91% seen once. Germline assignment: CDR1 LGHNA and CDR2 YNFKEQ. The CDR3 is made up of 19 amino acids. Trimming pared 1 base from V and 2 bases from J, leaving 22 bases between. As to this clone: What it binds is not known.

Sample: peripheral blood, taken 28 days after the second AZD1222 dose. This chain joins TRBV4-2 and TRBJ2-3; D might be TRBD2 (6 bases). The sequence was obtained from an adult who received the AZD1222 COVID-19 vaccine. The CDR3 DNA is TGTGCCAGCAGCCAAGCCTCCCTAAGGCGGGGTGAGCACACAGATACGCAGTATTTT. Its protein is CASSQASLRRGEHTDTQYF.